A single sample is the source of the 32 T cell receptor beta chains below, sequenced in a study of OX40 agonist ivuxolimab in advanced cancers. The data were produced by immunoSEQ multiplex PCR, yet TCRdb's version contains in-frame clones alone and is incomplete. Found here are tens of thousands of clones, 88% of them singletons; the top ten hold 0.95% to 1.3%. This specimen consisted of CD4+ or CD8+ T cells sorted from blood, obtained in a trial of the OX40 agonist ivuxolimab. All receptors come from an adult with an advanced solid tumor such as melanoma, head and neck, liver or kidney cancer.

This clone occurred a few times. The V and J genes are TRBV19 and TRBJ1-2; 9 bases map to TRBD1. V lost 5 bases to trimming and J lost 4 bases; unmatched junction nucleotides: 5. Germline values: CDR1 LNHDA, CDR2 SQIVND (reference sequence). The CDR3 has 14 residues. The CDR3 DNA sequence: TGTGCCAGTAGTTCCGGGACAGGGCCCTATGGCTACACCTTC. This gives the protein CASSSGTGPYGYTF.

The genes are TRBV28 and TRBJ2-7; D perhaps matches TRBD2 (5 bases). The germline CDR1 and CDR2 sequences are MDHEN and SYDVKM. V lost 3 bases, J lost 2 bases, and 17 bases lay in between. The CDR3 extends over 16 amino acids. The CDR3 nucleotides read TGTGCCAGCAGTTTTAAGGGCGGACTGAAGACCTACGAGCAGTACTTC. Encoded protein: CASSFKGGLKTYEQYF.

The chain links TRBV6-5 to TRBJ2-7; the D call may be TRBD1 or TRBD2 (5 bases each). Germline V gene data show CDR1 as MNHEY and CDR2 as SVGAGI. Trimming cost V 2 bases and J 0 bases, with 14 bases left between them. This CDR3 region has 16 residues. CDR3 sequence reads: CASSYMGVAPSYEQYF. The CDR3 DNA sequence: TGTGCCAGCAGTTACATGGGGGTAGCCCCCTCCTACGAGCAGTACTTC.

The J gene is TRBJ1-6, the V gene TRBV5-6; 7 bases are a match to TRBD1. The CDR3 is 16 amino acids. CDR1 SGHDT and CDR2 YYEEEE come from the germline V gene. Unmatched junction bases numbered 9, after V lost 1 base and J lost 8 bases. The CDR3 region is CASSLWGSGGDSPLHF. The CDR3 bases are TGTGCCAGCAGCTTGTGGGGGTCAGGGGGTGATTCACCCCTCCACTTT.

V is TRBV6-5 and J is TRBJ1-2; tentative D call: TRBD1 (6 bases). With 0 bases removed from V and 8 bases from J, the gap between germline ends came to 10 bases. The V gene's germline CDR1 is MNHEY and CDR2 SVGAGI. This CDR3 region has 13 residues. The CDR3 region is CASSYSRDIGYTF. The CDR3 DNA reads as TGTGCCAGCAGTTACTCCAGGGACATAGGCTACACCTTC.

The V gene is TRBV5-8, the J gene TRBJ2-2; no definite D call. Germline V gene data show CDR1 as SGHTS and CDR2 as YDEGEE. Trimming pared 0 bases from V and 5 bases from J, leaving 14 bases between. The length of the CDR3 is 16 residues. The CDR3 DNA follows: TGTGCCAGCAGCTTGGCCGTGTATTTGGGAACCGGGGAGCTGTTTTTT. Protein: CASSLAVYLGTGELFF.

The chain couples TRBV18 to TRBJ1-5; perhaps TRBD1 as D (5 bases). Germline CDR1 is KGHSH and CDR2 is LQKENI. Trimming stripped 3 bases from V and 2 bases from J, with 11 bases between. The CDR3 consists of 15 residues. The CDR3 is CASSPQGVGNQPQHF. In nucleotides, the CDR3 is TGTGCCAGCTCACCCCAGGGAGTCGGCAATCAGCCCCAGCATTTT.

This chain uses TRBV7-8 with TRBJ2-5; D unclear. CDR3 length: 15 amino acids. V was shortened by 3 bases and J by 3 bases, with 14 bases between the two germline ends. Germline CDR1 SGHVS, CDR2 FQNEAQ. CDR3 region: CASSLGGGSEETQYF. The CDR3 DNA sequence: TGTGCCAGCAGCTTGGGCGGTGGGTCCGAAGAGACCCAGTACTTC.

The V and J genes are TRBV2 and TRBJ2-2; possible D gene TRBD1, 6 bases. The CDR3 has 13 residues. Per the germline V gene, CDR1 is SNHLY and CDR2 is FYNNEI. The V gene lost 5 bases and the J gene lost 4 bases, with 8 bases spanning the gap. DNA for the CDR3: TGTGCCAGCAGTACAGGGCCCACCGGGGAGCTGTTTTTT. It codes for CASSTGPTGELFF.

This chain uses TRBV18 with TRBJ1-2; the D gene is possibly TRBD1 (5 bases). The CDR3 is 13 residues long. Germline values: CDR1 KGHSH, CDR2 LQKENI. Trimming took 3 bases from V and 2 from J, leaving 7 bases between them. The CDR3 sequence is CASSPDRNYGYTF. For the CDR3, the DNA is TGTGCCAGCTCACCCGACAGAAACTATGGCTACACCTTC.

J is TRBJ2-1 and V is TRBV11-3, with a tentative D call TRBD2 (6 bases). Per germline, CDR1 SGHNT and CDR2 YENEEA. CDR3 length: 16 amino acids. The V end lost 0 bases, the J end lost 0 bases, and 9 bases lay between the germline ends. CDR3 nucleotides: TGTGCCAGCAGCTTAGATAGCGGCAACTCCTACAATGAGCAGTTCTTC. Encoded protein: CASSLDSGNSYNEQFF.

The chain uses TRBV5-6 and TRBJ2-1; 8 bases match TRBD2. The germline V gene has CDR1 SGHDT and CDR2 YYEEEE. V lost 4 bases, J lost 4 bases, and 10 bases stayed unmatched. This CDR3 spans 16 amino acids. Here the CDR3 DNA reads TGTGCCAGCAGCGCTGGCCTGCGGGGGGATTACAATGAGCAGTTCTTC. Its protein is CASSAGLRGDYNEQFF.

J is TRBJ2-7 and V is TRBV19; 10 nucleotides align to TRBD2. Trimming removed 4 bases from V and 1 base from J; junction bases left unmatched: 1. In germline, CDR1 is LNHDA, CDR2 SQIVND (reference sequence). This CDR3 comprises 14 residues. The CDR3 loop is CASSKAGGSYEQYF. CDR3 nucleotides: TGTGCCAGTAGTAAAGCGGGAGGGTCCTACGAGCAGTACTTC. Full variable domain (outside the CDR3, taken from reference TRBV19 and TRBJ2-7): DGGITQSPKYLFRKEGQNVTLSCEQNLNHDAMYWYRQDPGQGLRLIYYSQIVNDFQKGDIAEGYSVSREKKESFPLTVTSAQKNPTAFYLCASSKAGGSYEQYFGPGTRLTVT.

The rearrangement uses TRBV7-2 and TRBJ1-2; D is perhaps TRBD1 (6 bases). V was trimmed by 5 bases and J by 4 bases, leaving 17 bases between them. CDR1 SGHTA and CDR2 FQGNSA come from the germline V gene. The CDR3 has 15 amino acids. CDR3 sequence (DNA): TGTGCCAGCAGCCGCAGGGACACCCCGATCTATGGCTACACCTTC. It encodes CASSRRDTPIYGYTF.

CDR3 in DNA: TGTGCCAGCAGTGAGATGGGGGCGCGGGATCAGCCCCAGCATTTT. Translating gives CASSEMGARDQPQHF. V gene TRBV2 combines with J gene TRBJ1-5; perhaps TRBD1 as D (6 bases). V was clipped by 3 bases and J by 5 bases, with 14 bases between them. The CDR3 runs to 15 residues. Germline lookup yields CDR1 SNHLY and CDR2 FYNNEI.

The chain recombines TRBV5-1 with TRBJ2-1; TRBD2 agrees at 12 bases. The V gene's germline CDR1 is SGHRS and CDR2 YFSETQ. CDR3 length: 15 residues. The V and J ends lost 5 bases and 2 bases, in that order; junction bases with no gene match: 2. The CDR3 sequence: CASSRTSGTYNEQFF. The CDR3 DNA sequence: TGCGCCAGCAGTCGGACTAGCGGGACCTACAATGAGCAGTTCTTC.

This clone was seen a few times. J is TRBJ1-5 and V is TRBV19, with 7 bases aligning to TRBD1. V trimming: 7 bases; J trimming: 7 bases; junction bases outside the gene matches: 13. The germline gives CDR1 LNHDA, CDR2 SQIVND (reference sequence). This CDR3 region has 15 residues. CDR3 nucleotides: TGTGCCAGTATGAGTAGGGGACAGTCAAGCCAGCCCCAGCATTTT. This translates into CASMSRGQSSQPQHF.

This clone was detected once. The CDR3 DNA reads as TGTGCCATCAGTCCTCCCTGGTCCGATACGCAGTATTTT. Protein: CAISPPWSDTQYF. J is TRBJ2-3 and V is TRBV10-3; no clear D gene. Trimming removed 5 bases at V and 6 bases at J, with 12 bases between. The CDR3 has 13 amino acids. Looked up from germline, CDR1 is ENHRY and CDR2 is SYGVKD.

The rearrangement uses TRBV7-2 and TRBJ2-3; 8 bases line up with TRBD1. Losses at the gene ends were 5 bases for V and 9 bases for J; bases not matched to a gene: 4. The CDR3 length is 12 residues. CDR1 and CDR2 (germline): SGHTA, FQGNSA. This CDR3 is CASSIQGGTQYF. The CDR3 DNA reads TGTGCCAGCAGCATACAGGGGGGAACGCAGTATTTT.

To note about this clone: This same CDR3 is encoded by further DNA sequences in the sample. CDR3 nucleotides: TGTGCCAGCAGCCCTCAGGGGGGAAACACCATATATTTT. Translating it yields CASSPQGGNTIYF. The chain has TRBV7-2 and TRBJ1-3, with D maybe TRBD1 (6 bases). From germline, CDR1 is SGHTA and CDR2 FQGNSA. V gave up 5 bases and J gave up 4 bases, with 9 bases separating them. The CDR3 totals 13 residues.

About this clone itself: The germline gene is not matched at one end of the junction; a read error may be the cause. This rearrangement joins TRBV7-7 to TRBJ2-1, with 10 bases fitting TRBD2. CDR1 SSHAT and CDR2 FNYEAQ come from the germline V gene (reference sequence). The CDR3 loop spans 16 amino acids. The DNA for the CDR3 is TGTGCTAGCAGCTTAGCCAGCGGGGGGGCCGAGAATGAGCAGTTCTTC. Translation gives CASSLASGGAENEQFF.

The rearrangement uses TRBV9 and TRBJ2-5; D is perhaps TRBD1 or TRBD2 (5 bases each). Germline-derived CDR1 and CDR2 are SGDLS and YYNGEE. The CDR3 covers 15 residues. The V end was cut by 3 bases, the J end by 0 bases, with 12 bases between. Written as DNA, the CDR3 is TGTGCCAGCAGCGGGGGACGGCAGGACCAAGAGACCCAGTACTTC. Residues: CASSGGRQDQETQYF.

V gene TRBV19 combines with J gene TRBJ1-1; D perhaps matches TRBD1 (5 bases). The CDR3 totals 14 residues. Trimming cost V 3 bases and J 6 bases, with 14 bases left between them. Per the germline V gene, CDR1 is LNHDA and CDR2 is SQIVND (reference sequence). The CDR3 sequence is CASSIGGGLPEAFF. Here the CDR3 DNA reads TGTGCCAGTAGTATTGGCGGGGGATTGCCTGAAGCTTTCTTT.

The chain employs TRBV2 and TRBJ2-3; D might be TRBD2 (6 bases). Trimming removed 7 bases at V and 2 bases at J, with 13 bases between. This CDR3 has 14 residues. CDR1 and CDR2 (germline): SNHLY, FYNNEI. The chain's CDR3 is CASTALAATDTQYF. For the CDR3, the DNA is TGTGCCAGCACCGCCTTAGCGGCCACAGATACGCAGTATTTT.

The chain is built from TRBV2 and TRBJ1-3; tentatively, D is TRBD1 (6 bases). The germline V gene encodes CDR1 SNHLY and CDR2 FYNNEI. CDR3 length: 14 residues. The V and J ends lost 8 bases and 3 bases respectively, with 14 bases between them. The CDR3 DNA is TGTGCCAGCGGGGGGCAGGCGGGTGGAAACACCATATATTTT. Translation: CASGGQAGGNTIYF.

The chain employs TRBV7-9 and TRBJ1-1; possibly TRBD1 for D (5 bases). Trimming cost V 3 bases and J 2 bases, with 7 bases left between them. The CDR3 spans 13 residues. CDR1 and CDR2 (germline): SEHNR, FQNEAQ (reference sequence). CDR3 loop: CASSFQGNTEAFF. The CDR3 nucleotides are TGTGCCAGCAGCTTCCAGGGAAACACTGAAGCTTTCTTT.

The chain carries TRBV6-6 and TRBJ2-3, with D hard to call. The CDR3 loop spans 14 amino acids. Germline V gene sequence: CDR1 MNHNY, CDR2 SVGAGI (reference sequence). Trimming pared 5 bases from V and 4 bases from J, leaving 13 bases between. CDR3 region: CASSPIAVADTQYF. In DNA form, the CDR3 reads TGTGCCAGCAGTCCCATCGCCGTTGCAGATACGCAGTATTTT.

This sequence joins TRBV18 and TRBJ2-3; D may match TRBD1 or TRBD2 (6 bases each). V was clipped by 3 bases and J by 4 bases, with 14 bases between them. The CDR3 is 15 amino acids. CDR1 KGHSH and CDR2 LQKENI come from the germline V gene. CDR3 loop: CASSPRGPDPDTQYF. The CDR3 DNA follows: TGTGCCAGCTCACCTCGGGGGCCGGACCCAGATACGCAGTATTTT.

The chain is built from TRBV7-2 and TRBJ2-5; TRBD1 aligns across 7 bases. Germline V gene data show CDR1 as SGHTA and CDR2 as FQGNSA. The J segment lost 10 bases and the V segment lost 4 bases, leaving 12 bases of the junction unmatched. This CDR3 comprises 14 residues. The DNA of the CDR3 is TGTGCCAGCAGCTCCACGACAGGGAATGGAGACCAGTACTTC. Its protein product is CASSSTTGNGDQYF.

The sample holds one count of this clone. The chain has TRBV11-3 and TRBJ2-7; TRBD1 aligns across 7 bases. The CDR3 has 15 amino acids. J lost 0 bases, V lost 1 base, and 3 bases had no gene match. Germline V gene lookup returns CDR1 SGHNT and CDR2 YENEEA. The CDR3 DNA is TGTGCCAGCAGCTTAGTTGGGACAGTCTCCTACGAGCAGTACTTC. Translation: CASSLVGTVSYEQYF.

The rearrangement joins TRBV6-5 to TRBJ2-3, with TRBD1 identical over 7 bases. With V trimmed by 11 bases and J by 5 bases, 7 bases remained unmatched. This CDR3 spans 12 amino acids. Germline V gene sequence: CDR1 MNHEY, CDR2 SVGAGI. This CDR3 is CASGQALDTQYF. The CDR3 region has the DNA TGTGCCTCCGGACAGGCCTTAGATACGCAGTATTTT.

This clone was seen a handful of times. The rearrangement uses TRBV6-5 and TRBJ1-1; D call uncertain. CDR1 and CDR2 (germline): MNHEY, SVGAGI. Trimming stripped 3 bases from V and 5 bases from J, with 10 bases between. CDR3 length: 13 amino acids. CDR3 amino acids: CASSYGRETEAFF. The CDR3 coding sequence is TGTGCCAGCAGTTATGGAAGGGAAACTGAAGCTTTCTTT.